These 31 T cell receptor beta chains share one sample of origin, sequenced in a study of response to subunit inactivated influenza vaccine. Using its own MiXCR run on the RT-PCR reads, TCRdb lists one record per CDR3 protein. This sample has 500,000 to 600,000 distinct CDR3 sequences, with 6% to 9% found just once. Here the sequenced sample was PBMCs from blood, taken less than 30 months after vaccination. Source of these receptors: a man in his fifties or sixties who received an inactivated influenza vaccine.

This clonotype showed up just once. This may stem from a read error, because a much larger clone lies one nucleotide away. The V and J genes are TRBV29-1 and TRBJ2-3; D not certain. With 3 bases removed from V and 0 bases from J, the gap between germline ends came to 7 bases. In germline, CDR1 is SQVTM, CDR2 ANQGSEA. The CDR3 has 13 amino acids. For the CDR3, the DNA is TGCAGCGTTGATGAGACTAGCACAGATACGCAGTATTTT. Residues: CSVDETSTDTQYF.

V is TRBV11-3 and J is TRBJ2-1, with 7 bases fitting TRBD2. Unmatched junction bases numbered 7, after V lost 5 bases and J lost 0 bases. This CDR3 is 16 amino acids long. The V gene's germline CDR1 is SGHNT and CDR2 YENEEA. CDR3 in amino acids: CASSPTWGGSYNEQFF. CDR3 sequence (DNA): TGTGCCAGCAGCCCAACGTGGGGGGGCTCCTACAATGAGCAGTTCTTC.

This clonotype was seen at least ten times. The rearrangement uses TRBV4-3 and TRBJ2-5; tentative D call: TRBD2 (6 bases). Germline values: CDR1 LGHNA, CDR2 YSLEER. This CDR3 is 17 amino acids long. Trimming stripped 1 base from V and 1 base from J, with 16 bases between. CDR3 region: CASSQGARLAAQETQYF. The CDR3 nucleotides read TGCGCCAGCAGCCAAGGGGCAAGGTTAGCGGCCCAAGAGACCCAGTACTTC.

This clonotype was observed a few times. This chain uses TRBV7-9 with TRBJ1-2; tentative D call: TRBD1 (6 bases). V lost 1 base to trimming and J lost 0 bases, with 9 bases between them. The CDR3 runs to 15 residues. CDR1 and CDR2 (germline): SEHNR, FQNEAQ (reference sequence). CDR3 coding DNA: TGTGCCAGCAGCTTAGGGGGACACGCTAACTATGGCTACACCTTC. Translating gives CASSLGGHANYGYTF.

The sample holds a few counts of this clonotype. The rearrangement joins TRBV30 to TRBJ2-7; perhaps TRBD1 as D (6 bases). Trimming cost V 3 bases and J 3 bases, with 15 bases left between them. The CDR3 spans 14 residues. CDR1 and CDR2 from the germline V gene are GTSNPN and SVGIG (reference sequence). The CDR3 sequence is CAWRGRDKGYEQYF. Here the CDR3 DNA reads TGTGCCTGGAGAGGCCGGGACAAAGGCTACGAGCAGTACTTC.

The DNA of the CDR3 is TGTGCCAGCAGCTTCCGCGGCGCCAACGTCCTGACTTTC. Translation: CASSFRGANVLTF. The rearrangement links TRBV7-3 to TRBJ2-6; D remains unclear. The V and J ends lost 3 bases and 7 bases respectively, with 7 bases between them. This CDR3 has 13 residues. CDR1 and CDR2 (germline): SGHTA, FQGTGA.

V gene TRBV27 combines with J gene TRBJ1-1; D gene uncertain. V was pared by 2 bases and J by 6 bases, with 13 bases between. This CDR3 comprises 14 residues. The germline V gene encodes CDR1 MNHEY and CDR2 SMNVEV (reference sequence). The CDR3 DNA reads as TGTGCCAGCAGTTTAGTGAGGTCCGGGGCTGAAGCTTTCTTT. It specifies CASSLVRSGAEAFF.

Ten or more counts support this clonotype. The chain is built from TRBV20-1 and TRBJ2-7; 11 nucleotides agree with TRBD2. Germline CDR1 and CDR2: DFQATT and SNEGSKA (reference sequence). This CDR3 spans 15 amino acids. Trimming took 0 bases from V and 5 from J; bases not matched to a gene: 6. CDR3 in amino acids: CSARDLGLAGHEQYF. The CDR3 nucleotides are TGCAGTGCTAGAGATCTTGGACTAGCGGGCCACGAGCAGTACTTC.

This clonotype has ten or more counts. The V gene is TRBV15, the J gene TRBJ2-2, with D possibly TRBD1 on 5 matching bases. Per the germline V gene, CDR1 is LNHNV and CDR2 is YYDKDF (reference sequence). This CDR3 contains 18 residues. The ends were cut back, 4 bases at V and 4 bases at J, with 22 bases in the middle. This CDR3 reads CATSTPTNRRLGTGELFF. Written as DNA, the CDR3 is TGTGCCACCAGCACCCCAACGAACAGGCGGTTGGGCACCGGGGAGCTGTTTTTT.

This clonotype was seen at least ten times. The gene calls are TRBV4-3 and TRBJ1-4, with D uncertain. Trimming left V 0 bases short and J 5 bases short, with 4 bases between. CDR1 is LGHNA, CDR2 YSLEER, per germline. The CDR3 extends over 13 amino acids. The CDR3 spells CASSQEQNEKLFF. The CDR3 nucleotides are TGCGCCAGCAGCCAAGAACAGAATGAAAAACTGTTTTTT.

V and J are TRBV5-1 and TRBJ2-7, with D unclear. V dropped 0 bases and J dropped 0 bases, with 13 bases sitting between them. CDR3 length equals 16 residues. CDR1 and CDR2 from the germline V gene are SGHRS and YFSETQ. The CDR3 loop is CASSLAPGSSSYEQYF. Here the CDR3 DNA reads TGCGCCAGCAGCTTGGCCCCAGGCAGTAGCTCCTACGAGCAGTACTTC.

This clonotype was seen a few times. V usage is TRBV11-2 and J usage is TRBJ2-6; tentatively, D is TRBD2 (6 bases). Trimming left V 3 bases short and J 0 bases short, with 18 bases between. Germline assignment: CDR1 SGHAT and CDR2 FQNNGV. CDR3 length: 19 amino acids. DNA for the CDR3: TGTGCCAGCAGCTTTCCTGTCAGGACGGGAGACTCTGGGGCCAACGTCCTGACTTTC. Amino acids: CASSFPVRTGDSGANVLTF.

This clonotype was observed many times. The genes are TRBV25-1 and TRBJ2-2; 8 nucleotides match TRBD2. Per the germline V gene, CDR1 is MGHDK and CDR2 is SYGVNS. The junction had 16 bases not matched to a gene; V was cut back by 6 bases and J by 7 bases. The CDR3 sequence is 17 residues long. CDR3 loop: CASSPSFSGGTSGELFF. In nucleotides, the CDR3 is TGTGCCAGCAGCCCCTCTTTCAGCGGGGGAACAAGCGGGGAGCTGTTTTTT.

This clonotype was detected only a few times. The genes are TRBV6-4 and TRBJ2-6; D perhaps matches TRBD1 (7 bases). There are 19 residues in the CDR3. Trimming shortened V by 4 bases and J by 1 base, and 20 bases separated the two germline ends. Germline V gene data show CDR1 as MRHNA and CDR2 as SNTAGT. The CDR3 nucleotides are TGTGCCAGCAGTGCCTCCCCGGGACTCAGGGGGTCTGGGGCCAACGTCCTGACTTTC. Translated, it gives CASSASPGLRGSGANVLTF.

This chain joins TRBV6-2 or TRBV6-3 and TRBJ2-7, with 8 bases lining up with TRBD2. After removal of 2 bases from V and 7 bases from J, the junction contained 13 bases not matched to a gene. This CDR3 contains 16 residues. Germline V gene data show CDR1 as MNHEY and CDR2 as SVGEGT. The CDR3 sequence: CASSYPLAAGVGEQYF. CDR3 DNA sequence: TGTGCCAGCAGTTACCCGTTGGCAGCGGGAGTGGGGGAGCAGTACTTC.

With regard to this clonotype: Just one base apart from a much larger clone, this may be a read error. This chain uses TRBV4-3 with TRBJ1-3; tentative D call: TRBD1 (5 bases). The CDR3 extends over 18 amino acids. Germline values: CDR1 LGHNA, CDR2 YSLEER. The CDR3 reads CASSQGRASGGSGNTLYF. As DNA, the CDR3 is TGCGCCAGCAGCCAGGGCAGGGCCTCCGGCGGCTCTGGAAACACCCTATATTTT.

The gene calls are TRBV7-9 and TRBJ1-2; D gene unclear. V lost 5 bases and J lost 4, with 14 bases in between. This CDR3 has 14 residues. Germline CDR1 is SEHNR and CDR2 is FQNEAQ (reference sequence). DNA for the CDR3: TGTGCCAGCAGCCAATCCTTGGGGTTCTATGGCTACACCTTC. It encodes CASSQSLGFYGYTF.

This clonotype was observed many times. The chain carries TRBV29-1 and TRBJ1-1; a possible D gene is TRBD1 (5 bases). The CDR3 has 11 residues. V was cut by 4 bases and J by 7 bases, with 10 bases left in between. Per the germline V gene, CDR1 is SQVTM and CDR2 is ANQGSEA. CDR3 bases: TGCAGCGTTGTGGGGACTAATGAAGCTTTCTTT. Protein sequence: CSVVGTNEAFF.

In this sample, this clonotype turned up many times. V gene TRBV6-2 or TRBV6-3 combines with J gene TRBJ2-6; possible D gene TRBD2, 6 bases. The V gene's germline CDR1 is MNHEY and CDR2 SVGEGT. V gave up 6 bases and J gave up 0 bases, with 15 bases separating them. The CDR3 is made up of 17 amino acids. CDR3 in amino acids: CASRQTRTSSGANVLTF. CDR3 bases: TGTGCCAGCAGACAGACTAGGACAAGCTCTGGGGCCAACGTCCTGACTTTC.

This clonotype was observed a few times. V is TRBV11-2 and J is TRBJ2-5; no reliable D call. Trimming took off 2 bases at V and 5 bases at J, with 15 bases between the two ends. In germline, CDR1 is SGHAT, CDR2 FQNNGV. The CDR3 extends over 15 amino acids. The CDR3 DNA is TGTGCCAGCAGCTTACGGTATTCGAGTGATGAGACCCAGTACTTC. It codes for CASSLRYSSDETQYF.

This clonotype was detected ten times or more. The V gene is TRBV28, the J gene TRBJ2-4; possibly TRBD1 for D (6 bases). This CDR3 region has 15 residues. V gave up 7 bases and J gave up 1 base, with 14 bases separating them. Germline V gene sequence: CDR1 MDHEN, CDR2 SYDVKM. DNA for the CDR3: TGTGCCAGCACACAGGGTTTGGGGGCCAAAAACATTCAGTACTTC. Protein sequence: CASTQGLGAKNIQYF.

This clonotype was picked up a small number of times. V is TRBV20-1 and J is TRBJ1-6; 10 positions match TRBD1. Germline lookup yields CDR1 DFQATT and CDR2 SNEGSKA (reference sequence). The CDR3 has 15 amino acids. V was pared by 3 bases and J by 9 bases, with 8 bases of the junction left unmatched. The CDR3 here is CSAREDRGGGSPLHF. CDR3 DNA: TGCAGTGCTAGGGAGGACAGGGGGGGTGGTTCACCCCTCCACTTT.

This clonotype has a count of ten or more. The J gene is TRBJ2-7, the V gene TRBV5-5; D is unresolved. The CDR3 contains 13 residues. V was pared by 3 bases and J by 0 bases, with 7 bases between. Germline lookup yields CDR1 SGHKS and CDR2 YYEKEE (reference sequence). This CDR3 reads CASSSQSSYEQYF. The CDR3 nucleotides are TGTGCCAGCAGCTCCCAGAGCTCCTACGAGCAGTACTTC.

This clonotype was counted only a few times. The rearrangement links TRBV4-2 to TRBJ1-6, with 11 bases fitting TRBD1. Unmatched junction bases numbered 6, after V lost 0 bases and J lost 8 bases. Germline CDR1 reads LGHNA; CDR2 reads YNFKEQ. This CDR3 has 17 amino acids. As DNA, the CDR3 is TGTGCCAGCAGCCAAGATAATGGGGACAGGGGGTATTCACCCCTCCACTTT. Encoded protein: CASSQDNGDRGYSPLHF.

The CDR3 coding sequence is TGTGCCAGCAGTTTTTGGGGCCCTAACACCGGGGAGCTGTTTTTT. It codes for CASSFWGPNTGELFF. The chain couples TRBV28 to TRBJ2-2; D may be TRBD1 (5 bases). The V gene's germline CDR1 is MDHEN and CDR2 SYDVKM. The ends were cut back, 3 bases at V and 2 bases at J, with 10 bases in the middle. CDR3 size: 15 residues.

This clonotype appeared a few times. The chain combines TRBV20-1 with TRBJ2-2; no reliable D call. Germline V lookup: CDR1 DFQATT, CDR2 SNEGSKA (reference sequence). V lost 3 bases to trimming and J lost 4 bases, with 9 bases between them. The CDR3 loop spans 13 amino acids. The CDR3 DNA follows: TGCAGTGCTAGTTCCTGGGGCACCGGGGAGCTGTTTTTT. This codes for CSASSWGTGELFF.

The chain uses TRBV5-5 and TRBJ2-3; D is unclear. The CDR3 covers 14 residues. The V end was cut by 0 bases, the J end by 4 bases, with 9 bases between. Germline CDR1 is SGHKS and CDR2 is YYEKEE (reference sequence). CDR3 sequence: CASSLAVSPDTQYF. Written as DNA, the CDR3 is TGTGCCAGCAGCTTGGCTGTAAGCCCAGATACGCAGTATTTT. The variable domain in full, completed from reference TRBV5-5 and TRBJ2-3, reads DAGVTQSPTHLIKTRGQQVTLRCSPISGHKSVSWYQQVLGQGPQFIFQYYEKEERGRGNFPDRFSARQFPNYSSELNVNALLLGDSALYLCASSLAVSPDTQYFGPGTRLTVL.

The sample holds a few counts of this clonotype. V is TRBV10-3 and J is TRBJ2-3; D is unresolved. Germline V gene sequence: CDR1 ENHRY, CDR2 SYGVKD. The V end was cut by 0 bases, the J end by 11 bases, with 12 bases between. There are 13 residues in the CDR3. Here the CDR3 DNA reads TGTGCCATCAGTGAGTCGCAGCCAAACGGGCAGTATTTT. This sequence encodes CAISESQPNGQYF.

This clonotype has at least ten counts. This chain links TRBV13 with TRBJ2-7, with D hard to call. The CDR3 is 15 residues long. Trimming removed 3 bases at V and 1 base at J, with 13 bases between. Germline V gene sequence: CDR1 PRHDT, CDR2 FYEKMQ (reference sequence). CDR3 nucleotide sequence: TGTGCCAGCAGCTTGGGCTTTGGGGTTTCCTACGAGCAGTACTTC. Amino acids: CASSLGFGVSYEQYF.

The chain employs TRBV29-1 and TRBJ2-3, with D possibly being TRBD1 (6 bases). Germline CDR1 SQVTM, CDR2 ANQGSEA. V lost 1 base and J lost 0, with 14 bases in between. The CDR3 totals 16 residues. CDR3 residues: CSVEGTQGRSTDTQYF. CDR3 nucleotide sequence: TGCAGCGTTGAAGGTACCCAGGGGCGAAGCACAGATACGCAGTATTTT.

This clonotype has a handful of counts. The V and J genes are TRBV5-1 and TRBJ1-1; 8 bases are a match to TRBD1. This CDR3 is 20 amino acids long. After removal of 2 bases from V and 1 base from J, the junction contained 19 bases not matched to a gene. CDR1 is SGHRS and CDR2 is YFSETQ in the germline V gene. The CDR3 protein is CASSLSQVRVRGRRNTEAFF. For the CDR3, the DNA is TGCGCCAGCAGCTTATCTCAGGTCCGGGTCAGGGGGCGTAGGAACACTGAAGCTTTCTTT.